These T cell receptor beta chains were read from a single sample in a study of T cells after yellow fever vaccination. MiXCR was run by TCRdb on the 5' RACE reads, yielding one entry per CDR3 protein. The profile covers over 110,000 distinct CDR3 sequences, with over 7% appearing a single time and roughly 0.73% taken by the ten largest. This specimen was CD4+ T cells sorted from PBMCs, taken 5 days after the yellow fever booster vaccination. These receptors were taken from a young man who received the YFV17D yellow fever vaccine. CDR3s include the opening cysteine and the closing phenylalanine or tryptophan. A D gene is named only where the DNA matches it firmly. Expanded clones get a size class; other rows say once, few or many, or leave the size out.

>-|TRBV10-3|TRBD1|TRBJ1-5
TGTGCCATCAGTAGGACAGGAGATAGCAATCAGCCCCAGCATTTT
CAISRTGDSNQPQHF
>many|TRBV12-3/TRBV12-4|TRBD2|TRBJ2-1
TGTGCCAGCAGTTTTACGACTAGCACCTACAATGAGCAGTTCTTC
CASSFTTSTYNEQFF
>many|TRBV10-3|-|TRBJ2-1
TGTGCCATCAGTGAGTCGCTAGCCAATGAGCAGTTCTTC
CAISESLANEQFF
>few|TRBV5-1|TRBD2|TRBJ2-5
TGCGCCAGCAGGGTCTCGGGGGAGGGGACCCAGTACTTC
CASRVSGEGTQYF
>many|TRBV5-1|TRBD1|TRBJ2-3
TGCGCCAGCAGCCGACAGGGCCTGAACACAGATACGCAGTATTTT
CASSRQGLNTDTQYF
>few|TRBV20-1|TRBD2|TRBJ2-7
TGCAGTGCTAGGGCCACTAGCGGTTACTCCTACGAGCAGTACTTC
CSARATSGYSYEQYF
>many|TRBV6-5|-|TRBJ2-7
TGTGCCAGCAGTTCGAATTACGAGCAGTACTTC
CASSSNYEQYF
>many|TRBV6-5|-|TRBJ2-6
TGTGCCAGCAGTTACTACACGACCTCTGGGGCCAACGTCCTGACTTTC
CASSYYTTSGANVLTF
>many|TRBV5-1|TRBD2|TRBJ2-1
TGCGCCAGCCGAATTCAGCGGGAGTACAATGAGCAGTTCTTC
CASRIQREYNEQFF
>many|TRBV4-3|-|TRBJ2-6
TGCGCCAGCAGCCAGGAAGGGCAGGGGGCCAACGTCCTGACTTTC
CASSQEGQGANVLTF
>many|TRBV5-1|-|TRBJ2-3
TGCGCCAGCAGCCCTTTATCGGATACGCAGTATTTT
CASSPLSDTQYF
>many|TRBV20-1|-|TRBJ2-1
TGCAGTGCTAGGGTAGCCCGATCTTACAATGAGCAGTTCTTC
CSARVARSYNEQFF
>many|TRBV18|-|TRBJ2-5
TGTGCCAGCTCACCACCGCCAGGGTCGGAGACCCAGTACTTC
CASSPPPGSETQYF
>many|TRBV11-2|TRBD2|TRBJ2-2
TGTGCCAGCAGCTTAGTGGGACTAAACACCGGGGAGCTGTTTTTT
CASSLVGLNTGELFF
>many|TRBV6-2/TRBV6-3|-|TRBJ2-1
TGTGCCAGCAGTCCACAGGGGGAGGGATACTACAATGAGCAGTTCTTC
CASSPQGEGYYNEQFF
>many|TRBV4-3|-|TRBJ2-3
TGCGCCAGCAGCCAAGAATTTAAAGGCGATACGCAGTATTTT
CASSQEFKGDTQYF
>-|TRBV5-1|TRBD2|TRBJ2-5
TGCGCCAGCAGCTCACTAGCGGGACACCAAGAGACCCAGTACTTC
CASSSLAGHQETQYF